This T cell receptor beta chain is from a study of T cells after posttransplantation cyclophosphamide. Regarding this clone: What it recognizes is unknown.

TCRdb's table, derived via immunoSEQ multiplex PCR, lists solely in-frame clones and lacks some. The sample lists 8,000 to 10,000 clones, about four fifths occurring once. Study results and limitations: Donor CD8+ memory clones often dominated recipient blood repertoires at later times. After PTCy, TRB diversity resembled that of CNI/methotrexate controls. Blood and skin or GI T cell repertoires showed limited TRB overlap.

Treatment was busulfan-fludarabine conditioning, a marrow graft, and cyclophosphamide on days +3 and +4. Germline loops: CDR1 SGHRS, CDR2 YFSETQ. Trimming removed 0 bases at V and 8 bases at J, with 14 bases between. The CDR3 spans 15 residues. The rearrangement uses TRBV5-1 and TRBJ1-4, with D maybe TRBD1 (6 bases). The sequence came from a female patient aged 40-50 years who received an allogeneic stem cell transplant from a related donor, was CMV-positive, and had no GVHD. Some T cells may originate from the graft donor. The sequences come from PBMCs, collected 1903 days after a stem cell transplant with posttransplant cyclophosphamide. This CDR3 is CASSLGSGGDEKLFF. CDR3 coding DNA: TGCGCCAGCAGCTTGGGGTCGGGGGGCGACGAAAAACTGTTTTTT.